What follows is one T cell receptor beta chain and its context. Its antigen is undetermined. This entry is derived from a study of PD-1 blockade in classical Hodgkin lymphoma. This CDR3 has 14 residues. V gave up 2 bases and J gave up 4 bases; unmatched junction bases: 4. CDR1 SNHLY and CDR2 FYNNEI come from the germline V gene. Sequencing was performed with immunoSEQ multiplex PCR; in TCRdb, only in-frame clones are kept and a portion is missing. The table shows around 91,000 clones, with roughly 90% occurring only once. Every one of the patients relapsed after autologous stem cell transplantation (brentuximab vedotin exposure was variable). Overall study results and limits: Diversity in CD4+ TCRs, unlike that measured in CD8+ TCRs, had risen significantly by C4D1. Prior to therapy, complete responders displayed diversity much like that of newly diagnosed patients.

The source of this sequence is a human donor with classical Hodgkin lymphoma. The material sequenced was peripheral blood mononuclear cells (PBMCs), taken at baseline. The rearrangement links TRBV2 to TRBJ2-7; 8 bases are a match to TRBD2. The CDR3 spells CASSEREGRYEQYF. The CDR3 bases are TGTGCCAGCAGTGAACGGGAGGGCAGATACGAGCAGTACTTC. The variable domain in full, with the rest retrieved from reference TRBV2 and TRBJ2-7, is EPEVTQTPSHQVTQMGQEVILRCVPISNHLYFYWYRQILGQKVEFLVSFYNNEISEKSEIFDDQFSVERPDGSNFTLKIRSTKLEDSAMYFCASSEREGRYEQYFGPGTRLTVT.